The rows below give T cell receptor beta chains drawn from one sample of a study of cytomegalovirus exposure and HLA in healthy donors. Produced via immunoSEQ multiplex PCR; TCRdb's table is partial and in-frame only. The sample holds some 130,000 clones, approximately 79% seen once. Sequences were obtained from PBMCs. Receptors were obtained from a man between 35 and 55 years old in good health and CMV-seropositive. The CDR3 runs from the conserved cysteine through the conserved F or W. A D gene is named only where the DNA matches it firmly. The size field is filled for only some rows; it gives once, few, many or a size class.

V gene	clone size	J gene	D gene	CDR3 protein	CDR3 DNA
TRBV6-5	-	TRBJ1-1	-	CASSPNRVSGSEAFF	TGTGCCAGCAGCCCCAATCGGGTTAGCGGTTCTGAAGCTTTCTTT
TRBV5-1	-	TRBJ2-2	TRBD2	CASSNDSGRYAGELFF	TGCGCCAGCAGCAATGATAGCGGGAGGTACGCCGGGGAGCTGTTTTTT
TRBV11-1	-	TRBJ2-5	TRBD1	CASSLDREETQYF	TGTGCCAGCAGCCTCGACAGGGAAGAGACCCAGTACTTC
TRBV29-1	-	TRBJ2-2	TRBD1	CSAQQGPNTGELFF	TGCAGCGCACAACAGGGGCCGAACACCGGGGAGCTGTTTTTT
TRBV7-3	few	TRBJ1-1	-	CASSPGVRGTEAFF	TGTGCCAGCAGCCCCGGGGTCAGGGGTACTGAAGCTTTCTTT
TRBV28	few	TRBJ1-5	TRBD1	CASIPPPTGVGRSNQPQHF	TGTGCCAGCATCCCACCCCCGACAGGGGTAGGAAGGAGCAATCAGCCCCAGCATTTT
TRBV19	-	TRBJ2-1	TRBD2	CASNGGFHNEQFF	TGTGCCAGTAACGGGGGGTTTCACAATGAGCAGTTCTTC
TRBV5-1	-	TRBJ1-3	TRBD1	CASSTGQTVASGNTIYF	TGCGCCAGCAGCACGGGACAGACCGTCGCCTCTGGAAACACCATATATTTT
TRBV18	-	TRBJ1-1	-	CASSALKGDAFF	TGTGCCAGCTCAGCTTTAAAGGGGGACGCTTTCTTT
TRBV6-1	-	TRBJ2-7	TRBD1	CASSPGTGSYEQYF	TGTGCCAGCAGCCCCGGGACAGGGAGCTACGAGCAGTACTTC
TRBV11-2	-	TRBJ1-2	-	CASSLSGGGYTF	TGTGCCAGCAGCTTAAGCGGGGGCGGCTACACTTTC
TRBV5-6	-	TRBJ2-1	-	CASSRGTAAYNEQFF	TGTGCCAGCAGCCGTGGGACTGCGGCCTACAATGAGCAGTTCTTC
TRBV30	few	TRBJ2-7	-	CAWSWAPGLANYEQYF	TGTGCCTGGAGCTGGGCACCTGGGCTAGCGAACTACGAGCAGTACTTC
TRBV5-1	-	TRBJ2-7	-	CASSLEGGVDEQYF	TGCGCCAGCAGCTTGGAAGGGGGGGTCGACGAGCAGTACTTC
TRBV27	-	TRBJ2-6	-	CASSLSPQAGAGANVLTF	TGTGCCAGCAGTTTATCCCCTCAGGCAGGGGCTGGGGCCAACGTCCTGACTTTC
TRBV5-6	once	TRBJ2-5	TRBD1	CASSGTGDQQETQYF	TGTGCCAGCTCCGGGACAGGCGACCAACAAGAGACCCAGTACTTC
TRBV6-1	-	TRBJ2-1	TRBD2	CASIGGLESLFF	TGTGCCAGCATTGGGGGACTAGAATCGTTGTTCTTC
TRBV11-2	once	TRBJ1-4	TRBD1	CASSAQGAYNEKLFF	TGTGCCAGCAGCGCACAGGGGGCCTATAATGAAAAACTGTTTTTT
TRBV11-2	few	TRBJ1-2	-	CASSSYGAGLLGYTF	TGTGCCAGCAGCTCTTACGGGGCGGGACTCTTGGGCTACACCTTC
TRBV27	-	TRBJ2-7	TRBD1	CASSSPIGTGIYEQYF	TGTGCCAGCAGTTCCCCAATCGGGACAGGGATCTACGAGCAGTACTTC
TRBV28	few	TRBJ1-5	-	CASSRLGGSNQPQHF	TGTGCCAGCAGCCGCCTTGGAGGTAGCAATCAGCCCCAGCATTTT
TRBV6-5	-	TRBJ1-2	-	CASSDTTNYGYTF	TGTGCCAGCAGCGATACAACGAACTATGGCTACACCTTC
TRBV18	-	TRBJ2-5	-	CASSPDREGTQYF	TGTGCCAGCTCACCGGACAGGGAGGGGACCCAGTACTTC
TRBV27	-	TRBJ2-7	-	CASSFYGDTGIGEQYF	TGTGCCAGCTCCTTTTACGGGGACACAGGGATAGGGGAGCAGTACTTC
TRBV20-1	-	TRBJ1-2	-	CSAREGAGYTF	TGCAGTGCTAGAGAAGGGGCCGGCTACACCTTC
TRBV9	-	TRBJ2-5	TRBD2	CASSPGIAGYSETQYF	TGTGCCAGCAGCCCCGGAATAGCGGGATATTCAGAGACCCAGTACTTC
TRBV7-9	-	TRBJ2-3	-	CASSLGAGRTDTQYF	TGTGCCAGCAGCTTAGGGGCAGGGAGGACAGATACGCAGTATTTT